This passage covers 14 T cell receptor beta chains from one sample sequenced in a study of T-cell reconstitution after alpha-beta-depleted transplantation in children. Researchers prepared the TCRbeta library using unique molecular identifiers, the study reports. TCRdb itself ran the PCR reads through MiXCR, one entry per CDR3 protein. The table shows about 540,000 distinct CDR3 sequences, with around 17% occurring only once. Sample: PBMCs from the stem cell graft donor, taken from the stem cell graft. The origin of the receptors is a human donor who donated a stem cell graft to a child with acute lymphoblastic leukemia.

This clonotype was counted between two and nine times. This chain joins TRBV20-1 and TRBJ2-7, with D maybe TRBD2 (5 bases). The CDR3 is 13 residues long. The V and J ends lost 3 bases and 2 bases respectively, with 11 bases between them. The germline V gene has CDR1 DFQATT and CDR2 SNEGSKA (reference sequence). CDR3 in amino acids: CSASWEIPYEQYF. The CDR3 coding sequence is TGCAGTGCTAGTTGGGAGATCCCCTACGAGCAGTACTTC.

The chain combines TRBV10-2 with TRBJ1-2, with D tentatively TRBD1 (6 bases). V lost 5 bases and J 0 bases, leaving 10 bases between the germline ends. Germline CDR1 reads WSHSY; CDR2 reads SAAADI. The CDR3 covers 14 residues. This CDR3 is CASSRGDSNYGYTF. In nucleotides, the CDR3 is TGCGCCAGCAGTAGGGGGGACTCTAACTATGGCTACACCTTC.

This clonotype has only a few counts. The chain uses TRBV12-3 or TRBV12-4 and TRBJ2-1; a possible D gene is TRBD1 (5 bases). Trimming removed 7 bases from V and 10 bases from J, with 17 bases in between. The CDR3 loop spans 13 amino acids. The CDR3 sequence: CASTYGLSGEQFF. The CDR3 coding sequence is TGTGCCAGCACCTATGGGCTATCAGGGGAGCAGTTCTTC.

The chain links TRBV20-1 to TRBJ1-5; possibly TRBD1 for D (6 bases). Deletions cut 6 bases from V and 5 bases from J, with 20 bases between. Germline values: CDR1 DFQATT, CDR2 SNEGSKA (reference sequence). The CDR3 has 15 residues. The CDR3: CSAPRHGRGDQPQHF. CDR3 DNA sequence: TGCAGTGCCCCGCGTCATGGCAGGGGTGATCAGCCCCAGCATTTT.

In this sample, this clonotype turned up a few times. The rearrangement links TRBV27 to TRBJ2-7, with D possibly TRBD1 on 8 matching bases. Germline values: CDR1 MNHEY, CDR2 SMNVEV (reference sequence). Deletions cut 3 bases from V and 1 base from J, with 13 bases between. The CDR3 is 15 residues long. In DNA form, the CDR3 reads TGTGCCAGCAGTTTGACAGGGGAGGGGTCCTACGAGCAGTACTTC. Amino acid sequence: CASSLTGEGSYEQYF.

This clonotype was detected a few times. The rearrangement uses TRBV27 and TRBJ2-2; 9 bases are shared with TRBD2. The V gene end was trimmed by 0 bases and the J gene end by 5 bases; junction bases not matched to a gene: 4. This CDR3 has 16 amino acids. Germline loops: CDR1 MNHEY, CDR2 SMNVEV (reference sequence). CDR3 nucleotides: TGTGCCAGCAGTTTATCTAGCGGGAGTGGGACCGGGGAGCTGTTTTTT. It translates to CASSLSSGSGTGELFF.

The table lists this clonotype with a few counts. This sequence joins TRBV5-1 and TRBJ2-7; TRBD1 matches at 9 bases. The J segment lost 1 base and the V segment lost 5 bases, leaving 10 bases of the junction unmatched. The CDR3 contains 16 residues. From germline, CDR1 is SGHRS and CDR2 YFSETQ. CDR3 in DNA: TGCGCCAGCAGGCCATTTGGGGGGACAGGGTCCTACGAGCAGTACTTC. Encoded protein: CASRPFGGTGSYEQYF.

The chain uses TRBV7-9 and TRBJ2-7; 8 bases are a match to TRBD2. The length of the CDR3 is 17 residues. The ends lost 5 bases at V and 3 bases at J; junction bases unmatched: 15. Germline lookup yields CDR1 SEHNR and CDR2 FQNEAQ (reference sequence). The CDR3 coding sequence is TGTGCCAGCAGCAGCCAGAAAGCGGGAGCTTTGGGCTACGAGCAGTACTTC. It yields the protein CASSSQKAGALGYEQYF.

The chain recombines TRBV7-9 with TRBJ2-7; tentative D call: TRBD2 (6 bases). This CDR3 is built from 15 residues. Trimming took off 6 bases at V and 3 bases at J, with 18 bases between the two ends. Germline V lookup: CDR1 SEHNR, CDR2 FQNEAQ (reference sequence). The CDR3 DNA reads as TGTGCCAGCAGGCGTCTTAGCGGAGCCAGCTACGAGCAGTACTTC. It yields the protein CASRRLSGASYEQYF.

This clonotype appeared a few times. The V call is TRBV5-1, the J call TRBJ1-6; weak D call: TRBD1 (6 bases). Germline lookup yields CDR1 SGHRS and CDR2 YFSETQ. Trimming stripped 1 base from V and 0 bases from J, with 14 bases between. The CDR3 has 18 residues. This CDR3 reads CASSLSGTGTSYNSPLHF. Written as DNA, the CDR3 is TGCGCCAGCAGCTTGTCCGGAACAGGGACCTCCTATAATTCACCCCTCCACTTT.

This clonotype showed up just a few times. In DNA form, the CDR3 reads TGTGCCAGCAGCGTAGGCTCCGGTATATACGAGCAGTACTTC. Translating gives CASSVGSGIYEQYF. The chain carries TRBV9 and TRBJ2-7; D unclear. Looked up from germline, CDR1 is SGDLS and CDR2 is YYNGEE. V was trimmed by 0 bases and J by 4 bases, leaving 11 bases between them. This CDR3 is built from 14 residues.

This clonotype has just a few counts. The J gene is TRBJ1-5, the V gene TRBV24-1; weak D call: TRBD1 (5 bases). Germline V gene sequence: CDR1 KGHDR, CDR2 SFDVKD. Trimming stripped 11 bases from V and 7 bases from J, with 20 bases between. This CDR3 has 14 residues. Written as DNA, the CDR3 is TGTGCCATCCAACCAGCAGGAGAGGGGCAGCCCCAGCATTTT. It translates to CAIQPAGEGQPQHF.

The gene calls are TRBV15 and TRBJ1-1, with D unresolved. Germline lookup yields CDR1 LNHNV and CDR2 YYDKDF (reference sequence). Trimming left V 5 bases short and J 0 bases short, with 10 bases between. CDR3 length equals 14 residues. CDR3 in amino acids: CATSVSKMNTEAFF. CDR3 coding DNA: TGTGCCACCAGCGTCAGCAAAATGAACACTGAAGCTTTCTTT.

There are a few counts of this clonotype. This chain uses TRBV20-1 with TRBJ2-1; D tentatively fits TRBD1 or TRBD2 (5 bases each). The CDR3 totals 18 residues. The V gene's germline CDR1 is DFQATT and CDR2 SNEGSKA (reference sequence). Trimming left V 2 bases short and J 0 bases short, with 20 bases between. The CDR3, as DNA: TGCAGTGCTAGACCCTGGGACCTCTCCTACAGCTCCTACAATGAGCAGTTCTTC. The encoded protein is CSARPWDLSYSSYNEQFF.